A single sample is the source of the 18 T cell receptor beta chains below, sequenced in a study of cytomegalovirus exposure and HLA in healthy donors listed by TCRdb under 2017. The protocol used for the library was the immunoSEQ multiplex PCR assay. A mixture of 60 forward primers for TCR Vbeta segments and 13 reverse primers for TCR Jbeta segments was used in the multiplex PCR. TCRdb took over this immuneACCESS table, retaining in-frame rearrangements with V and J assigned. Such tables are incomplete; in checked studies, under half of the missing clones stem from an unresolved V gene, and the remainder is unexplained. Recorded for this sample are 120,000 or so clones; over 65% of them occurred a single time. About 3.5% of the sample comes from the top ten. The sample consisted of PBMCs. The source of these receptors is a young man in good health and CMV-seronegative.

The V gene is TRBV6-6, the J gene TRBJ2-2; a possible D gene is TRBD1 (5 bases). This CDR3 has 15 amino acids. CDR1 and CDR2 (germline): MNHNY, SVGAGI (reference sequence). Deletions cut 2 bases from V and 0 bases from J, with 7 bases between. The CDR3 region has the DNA TGTGCCAGCAGTTACAGGGGCGCGAACACCGGGGAGCTGTTTTTT. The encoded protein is CASSYRGANTGELFF.

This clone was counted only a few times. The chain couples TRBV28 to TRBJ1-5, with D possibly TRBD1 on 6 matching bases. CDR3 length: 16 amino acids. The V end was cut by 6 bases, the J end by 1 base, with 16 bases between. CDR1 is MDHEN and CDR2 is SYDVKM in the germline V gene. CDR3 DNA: TGTGCCAGCAGGCAACGGACAGCTGGAAGCAATCAGCCCCAGCATTTT. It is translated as CASRQRTAGSNQPQHF.

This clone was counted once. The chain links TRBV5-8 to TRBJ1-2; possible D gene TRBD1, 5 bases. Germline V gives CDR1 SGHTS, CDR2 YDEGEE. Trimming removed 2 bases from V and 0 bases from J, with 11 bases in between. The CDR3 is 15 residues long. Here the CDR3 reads CASSLRGRSNYGYTF. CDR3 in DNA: TGTGCCAGCAGCTTACGGGGGAGATCTAACTATGGCTACACCTTC.

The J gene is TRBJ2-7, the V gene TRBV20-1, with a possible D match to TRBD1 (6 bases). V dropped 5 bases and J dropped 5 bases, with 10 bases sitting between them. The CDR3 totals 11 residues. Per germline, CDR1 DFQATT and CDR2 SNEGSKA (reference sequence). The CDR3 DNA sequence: TGCAGTGCTCAGACAGGAGACGAGCAGTACTTC. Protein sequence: CSAQTGDEQYF.

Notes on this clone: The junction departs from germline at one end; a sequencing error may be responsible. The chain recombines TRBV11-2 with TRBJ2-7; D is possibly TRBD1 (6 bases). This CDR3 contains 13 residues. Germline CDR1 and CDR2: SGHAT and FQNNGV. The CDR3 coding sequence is TGTGCCAGCAGCCCCCGATTACCGGGACATTTAAACTTC. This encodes CASSPRLPGHLNF. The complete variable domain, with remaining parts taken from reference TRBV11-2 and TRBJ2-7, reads EAGVAQSPRYKIIEKRQSVAFWCNPISGHATLYWYQQILGQGPKLLIQFQNNGVVDDSQLPKDRFSAERLKGVDSTLKIQPAKLEDSAVYLCASSPRLPGHLNFGPGTRLTVT.

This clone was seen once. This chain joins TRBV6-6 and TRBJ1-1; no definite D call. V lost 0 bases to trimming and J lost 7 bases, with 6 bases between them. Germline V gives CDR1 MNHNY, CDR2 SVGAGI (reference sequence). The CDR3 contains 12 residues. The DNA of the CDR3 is TGTGCCAGCAGTTACTCGAGAGTTGAAGCTTTCTTT. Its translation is CASSYSRVEAFF.

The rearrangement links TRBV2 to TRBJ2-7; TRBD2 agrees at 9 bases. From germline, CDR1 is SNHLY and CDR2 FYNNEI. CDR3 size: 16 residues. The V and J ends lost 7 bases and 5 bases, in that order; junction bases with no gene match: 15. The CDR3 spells CASNPSEIAGAHEQYF. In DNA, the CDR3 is TGTGCCAGCAATCCGAGTGAAATAGCGGGAGCCCACGAGCAGTACTTC.

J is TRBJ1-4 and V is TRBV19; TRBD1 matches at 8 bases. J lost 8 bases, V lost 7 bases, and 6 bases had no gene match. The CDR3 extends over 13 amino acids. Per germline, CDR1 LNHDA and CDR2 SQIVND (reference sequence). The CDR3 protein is CASISPGGEKLFF. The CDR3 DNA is TGTGCCAGTATTTCCCCAGGGGGCGAAAAACTGTTTTTT.

CDR3 in DNA: TGTGCCAGCAGCTTAGACGACTTCACCGGGGAGCTGTTTTTT. Residues: CASSLDDFTGELFF. The gene calls are TRBV11-2 and TRBJ2-2, with unresolved D. V lost 0 bases, J lost 4 bases, and 6 bases lay in between. Germline V gene data show CDR1 as SGHAT and CDR2 as FQNNGV. The length of the CDR3 is 14 residues.

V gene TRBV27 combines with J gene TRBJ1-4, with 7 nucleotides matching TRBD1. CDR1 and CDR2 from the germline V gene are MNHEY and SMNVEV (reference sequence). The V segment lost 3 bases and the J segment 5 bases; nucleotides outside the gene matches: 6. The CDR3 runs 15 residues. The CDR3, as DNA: TGTGCCAGCAGTTTGGGGACAGCTCTAAATGAAAAACTGTTTTTT. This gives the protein CASSLGTALNEKLFF.

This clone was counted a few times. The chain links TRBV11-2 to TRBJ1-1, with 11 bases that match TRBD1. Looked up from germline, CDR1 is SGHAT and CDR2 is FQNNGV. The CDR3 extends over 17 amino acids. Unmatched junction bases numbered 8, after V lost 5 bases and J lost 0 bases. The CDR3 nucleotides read TGTGCCAGCAGCGCCGGACAGGGGGCACGCGTGAACACTGAAGCTTTCTTT. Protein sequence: CASSAGQGARVNTEAFF.

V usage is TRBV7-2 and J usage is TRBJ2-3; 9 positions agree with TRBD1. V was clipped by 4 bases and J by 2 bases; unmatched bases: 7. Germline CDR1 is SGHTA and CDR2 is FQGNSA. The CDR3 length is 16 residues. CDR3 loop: CASSSQDRGYTDTQYF. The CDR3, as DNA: TGTGCCAGCAGCTCACAGGACAGGGGCTACACAGATACGCAGTATTTT.

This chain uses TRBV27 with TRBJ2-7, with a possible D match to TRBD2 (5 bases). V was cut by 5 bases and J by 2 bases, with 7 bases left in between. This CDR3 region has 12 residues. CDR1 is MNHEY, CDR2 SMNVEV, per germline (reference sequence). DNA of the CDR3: TGTGCCAGCAGTCCCGGGACCTACGAGCAGTACTTC. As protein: CASSPGTYEQYF.

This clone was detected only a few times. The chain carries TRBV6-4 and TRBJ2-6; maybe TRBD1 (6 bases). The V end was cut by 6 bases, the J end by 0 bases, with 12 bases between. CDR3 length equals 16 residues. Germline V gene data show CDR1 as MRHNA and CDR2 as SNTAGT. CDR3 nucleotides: TGTGCCAGCAGCCAGACAGGCCTCTCTGGGGCCAACGTCCTGACTTTC. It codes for CASSQTGLSGANVLTF.

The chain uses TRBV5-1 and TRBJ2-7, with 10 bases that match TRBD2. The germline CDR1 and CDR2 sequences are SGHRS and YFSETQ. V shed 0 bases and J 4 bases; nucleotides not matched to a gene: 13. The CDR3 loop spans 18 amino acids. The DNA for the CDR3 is TGCGCCAGCAGCTTGGAGAGGGCTAGCGGGAGCTATACGTACGAGCAGTACTTC. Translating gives CASSLERASGSYTYEQYF. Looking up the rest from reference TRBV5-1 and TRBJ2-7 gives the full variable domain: KAGVTQTPRYLIKTRGQQVTLSCSPISGHRSVSWYQQTPGQGLQFLFEYFSETQRNKGNFPGRFSGRQFSNSRSEMNVSTLELGDSALYLCASSLERASGSYTYEQYFGPGTRLTVT.

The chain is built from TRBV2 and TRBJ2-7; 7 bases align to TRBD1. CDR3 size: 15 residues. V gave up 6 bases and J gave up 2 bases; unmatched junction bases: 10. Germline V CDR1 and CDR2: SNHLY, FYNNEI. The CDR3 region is CASRGSDRDPYEQYF. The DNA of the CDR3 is TGTGCCAGCAGGGGGTCTGACAGGGACCCCTACGAGCAGTACTTC.

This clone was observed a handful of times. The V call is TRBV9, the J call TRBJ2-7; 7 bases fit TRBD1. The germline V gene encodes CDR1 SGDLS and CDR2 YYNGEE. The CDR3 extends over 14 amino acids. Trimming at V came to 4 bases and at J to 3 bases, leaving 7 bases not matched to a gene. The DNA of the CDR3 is TGTGCCAGCAGCTACCGGGACAGTAACTACGAGCAGTACTTC. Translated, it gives CASSYRDSNYEQYF.

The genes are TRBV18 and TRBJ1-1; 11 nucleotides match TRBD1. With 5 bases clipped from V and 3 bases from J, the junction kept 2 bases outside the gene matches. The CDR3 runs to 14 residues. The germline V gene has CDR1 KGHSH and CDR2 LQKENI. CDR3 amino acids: CASSAGQGDTEAFF. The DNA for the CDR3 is TGTGCCAGCTCAGCGGGACAGGGGGACACTGAAGCTTTCTTT.